This paragraph reports one T cell receptor (beta chain). No antigen is known for it. Germline V lookup: CDR1 SEHNR, CDR2 FQNEAQ (reference sequence). After removal of 7 bases from V and 2 bases from J, the junction contained 6 bases not matched to a gene. The CDR3 is 15 amino acids. This sample was included in a study of cytomegalovirus exposure and HLA in healthy donors. On the study more broadly: Previous work identified some 120 million unique TCR beta sequences from about 179 million T cells.

Study outcomes and limitations: Among the sequence variants, a highly shared cluster was likely an artifact of sequencing.

The PCR contained 60 Vbeta and 13 Jbeta primers. TCRdb's copy holds only in-frame clones and misses some; the assay was immunoSEQ multiplex PCR. The sample table includes 150,000 or so clones. The receptor's source is a woman aged 55-75 years in good health and CMV-seronegative. The V and J genes are TRBV7-9 and TRBJ2-2, with TRBD1 identical over 8 bases. What was sequenced was PBMCs. This chain's CDR3 is CASIPGQANTGELFF. CDR3 nucleotides: TGTGCCAGCATCCCGGGACAGGCCAACACCGGGGAGCTGTTTTTT.